This TCR beta chain was sequenced in a study of PD-L1 blockade in urothelial cancer. Sample contribution per patient ranged from 1 to 8, covering pretreatment and on-treatment. Libraries were prepared by immunoSEQ multiplex PCR; TCRdb keeps only in-frame clonotypes and omits some of them. The sample shows about 84,000 clones, about four fifths of them seen only once. CDR1 SQVTM and CDR2 ANQGSEA come from the germline V gene. The CDR3 covers 13 residues. The V and J ends lost 3 bases and 4 bases respectively, with 12 bases between them. V is TRBV29-1 and J is TRBJ1-2; D may be TRBD1 (6 bases). The receptor's source is a man between 65 and 80 years old with urothelial cancer. The sample here was PBMCs, taken around atezolizumab (anti-PD-L1) treatment. CDR3 coding DNA: TGCAGCGTTGACCGGGGGGCCACCTATGGCTACACCTTC. Protein product: CSVDRGATYGYTF.